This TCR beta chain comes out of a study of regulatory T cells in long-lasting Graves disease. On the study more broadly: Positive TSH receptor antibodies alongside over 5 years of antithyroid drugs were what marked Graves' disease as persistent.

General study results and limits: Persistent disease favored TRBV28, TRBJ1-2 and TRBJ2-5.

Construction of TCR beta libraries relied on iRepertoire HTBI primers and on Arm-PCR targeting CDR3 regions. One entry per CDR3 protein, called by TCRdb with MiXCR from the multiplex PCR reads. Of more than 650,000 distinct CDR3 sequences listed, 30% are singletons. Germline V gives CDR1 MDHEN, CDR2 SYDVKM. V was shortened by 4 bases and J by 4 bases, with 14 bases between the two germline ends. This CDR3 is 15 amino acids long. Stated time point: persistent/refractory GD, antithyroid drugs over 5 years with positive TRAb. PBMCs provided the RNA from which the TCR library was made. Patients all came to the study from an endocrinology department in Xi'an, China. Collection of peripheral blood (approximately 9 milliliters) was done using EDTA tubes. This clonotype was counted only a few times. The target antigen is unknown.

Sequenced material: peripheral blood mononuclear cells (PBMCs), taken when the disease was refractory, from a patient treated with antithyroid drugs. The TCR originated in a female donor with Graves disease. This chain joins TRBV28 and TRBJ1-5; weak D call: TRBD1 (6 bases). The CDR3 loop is CASSSQGFGNQPQHF. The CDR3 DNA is TGTGCCAGCAGTTCACAGGGTTTTGGAAATCAGCCCCAGCATTTT.